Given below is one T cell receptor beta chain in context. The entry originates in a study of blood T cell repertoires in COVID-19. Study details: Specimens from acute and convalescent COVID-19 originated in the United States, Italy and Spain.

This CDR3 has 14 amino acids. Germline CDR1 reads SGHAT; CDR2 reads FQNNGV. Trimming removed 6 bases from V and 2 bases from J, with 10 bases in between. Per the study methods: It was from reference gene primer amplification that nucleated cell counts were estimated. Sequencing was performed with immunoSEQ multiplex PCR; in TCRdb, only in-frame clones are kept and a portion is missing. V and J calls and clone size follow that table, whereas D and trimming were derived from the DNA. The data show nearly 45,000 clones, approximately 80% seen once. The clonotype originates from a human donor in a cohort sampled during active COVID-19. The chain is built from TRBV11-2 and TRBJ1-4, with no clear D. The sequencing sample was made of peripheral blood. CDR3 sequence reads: CASSSDYTNEKLFF. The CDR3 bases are TGTGCCAGCAGTTCTGACTACACTAATGAAAAACTGTTTTTT. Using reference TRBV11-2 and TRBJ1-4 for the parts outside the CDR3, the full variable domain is EAGVAQSPRYKIIEKRQSVAFWCNPISGHATLYWYQQILGQGPKLLIQFQNNGVVDDSQLPKDRFSAERLKGVDSTLKIQPAKLEDSAVYLCASSSDYTNEKLFFGSGTQLSVL.